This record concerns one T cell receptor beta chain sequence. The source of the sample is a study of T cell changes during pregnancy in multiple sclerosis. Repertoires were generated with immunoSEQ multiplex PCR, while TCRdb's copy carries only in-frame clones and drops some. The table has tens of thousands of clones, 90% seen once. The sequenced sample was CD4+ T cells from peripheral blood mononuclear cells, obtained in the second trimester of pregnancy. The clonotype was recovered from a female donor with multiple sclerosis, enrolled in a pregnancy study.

The CDR3 sequence: CASSPGQGAYEQYF. The CDR3 DNA sequence: TGTGCCAGTAGTCCAGGACAGGGGGCCTACGAGCAGTACTTC. The chain links TRBV19 to TRBJ2-7; 10 nucleotides align to TRBD1. The CDR3 runs to 14 residues. The germline V gene has CDR1 LNHDA and CDR2 SQIVND (reference sequence). Trimming took 5 bases from V and 2 from J; bases not matched to a gene: 3.